The TCR beta chain described here comes from a study of T cell changes during pregnancy in multiple sclerosis. Measured with immunoSEQ multiplex PCR; TCRdb has only the in-frame clones, and not every one. The data contain tens of thousands of clones, roughly 91% of them singletons. In germline, CDR1 is MNHEY, CDR2 SMNVEV (reference sequence). Trimming left V 4 bases short and J 7 bases short, with 14 bases between. This CDR3 is 15 amino acids long. The material sequenced was peripheral blood, taken in the third trimester of pregnancy. The sequence was collected from a female donor in good health, enrolled as a control in a pregnancy study. The V call is TRBV27, the J call TRBJ1-6, with no clear D. The CDR3 DNA reads TGTGCCAGCAGTTATGGGCCACAATCCAATTCACCCCTCCACTTT. It is translated as CASSYGPQSNSPLHF.